Reported below is one TCR beta chain. The antigen remains undetermined. The length of the CDR3 is 19 residues. Germline V gene sequence: CDR1 MDHEN, CDR2 SYDVKM. Trimming removed 1 base at V and 4 bases at J, with 23 bases between. The data are from a study of cytomegalovirus exposure and HLA in healthy donors. Study-level points and caveats: Segments of the TCR beta V type were, in most cases, productive about 87% or about 30% of the time in an earlier analysis. Reportedly, HLA-A and HLA-B alleles of most subjects were accurately predicted from TCR beta. Researchers counted over 150 TCR beta chains as cytomegalovirus-associated.

13 Jbeta primers and 60 Vbeta primers were used for the PCR. This table comes from immunoSEQ multiplex PCR, and its TCRdb copy is limited to in-frame clones, with some not included. This table holds under 150,000 clones, roughly 62% found once. The V gene is TRBV28, the J gene TRBJ1-5, with D tentatively TRBD1 (6 bases). This clonotype was obtained from a man between 60 and 75 years old in good health and CMV-seronegative. The sample taken for sequencing was PBMCs. The CDR3 bases are TGTGCCAGCAGTTTATACGTTGTACAGGGCCTCCAATTGAATCAGCCCCAGCATTTT. Translation gives CASSLYVVQGLQLNQPQHF.